This TCR beta chain stems from a study of OX40 agonist ivuxolimab in advanced cancers. The overall study: Among those enrolled, mean age was approximately 62 years (range about 20 to 79) and less than 90% were male.

Trimming shortened V by 8 bases and J by 0 bases, and 8 bases separated the two germline ends. Germline values: CDR1 MNHEY, CDR2 SVGAGI. The CDR3 has 13 amino acids. Of note for this clone: Its antigen is still unknown.

Libraries were prepared by immunoSEQ multiplex PCR; TCRdb keeps only in-frame clonotypes and omits some of them. The repertoire consists of under 45,000 clones, with roughly four fifths occurring once and the leading ten covering roughly 2.7%. General study points: Normalized T-cell clonal expansion was also low in some nonresponders.

The sequenced sample was CD4+ or CD8+ T cells sorted from blood, obtained in a trial of the OX40 agonist ivuxolimab. This clonotype was obtained from an adult with an advanced solid tumor such as melanoma, head and neck, liver or kidney cancer. The chain is built from TRBV6-5 and TRBJ1-3; D gene ambiguous. In DNA form, the CDR3 reads TGTGCCAGCCAGGAGACCTCTGGAAACACCATATATTTT. This translates into CASQETSGNTIYF.